Below are 31 T cell receptor beta chains sequenced from a single sample in a study of blood T cell repertoires in COVID-19. TCRdb's table, derived via immunoSEQ multiplex PCR, lists solely in-frame clones and lacks some. The table records roughly 70,000 clones, 90% of them present only once. Material for sequencing was peripheral blood. Receptor source: a man aged 45-65 years with COVID-19, enrolled during active disease.

This rearrangement joins TRBV4-3 to TRBJ2-6; D perhaps matches TRBD2 (5 bases). Germline values: CDR1 LGHNA, CDR2 YSLEER. V gave up 0 bases and J gave up 0 bases, with 6 bases separating them. CDR3 length: 16 amino acids. The CDR3 sequence: CASSQDGSSGANVLTF. CDR3 nucleotide sequence: TGCGCCAGCAGCCAAGATGGGAGCTCTGGGGCCAACGTCCTGACTTTC.

The genes are TRBV5-4 and TRBJ2-4; tentatively, D is TRBD2 (6 bases). This CDR3 has 15 residues. The V and J ends lost 0 bases and 0 bases respectively, with 7 bases between them. CDR1 is SGHNT, CDR2 YYREEE, per germline (reference sequence). This CDR3 is CASSLGGLAKNIQYF. CDR3 nucleotides: TGTGCCAGCAGCTTGGGGGGACTAGCCAAAAACATTCAGTACTTC.

This clone was observed a handful of times. The rearrangement joins TRBV2 to TRBJ2-2; 9 bases align to TRBD1. The germline V gene encodes CDR1 SNHLY and CDR2 FYNNEI. The CDR3 is 15 amino acids. Unmatched junction bases numbered 4, after V lost 1 base and J lost 7 bases. The CDR3 DNA reads TGTGCCAGCAGTGAAGGGGACAGGGTCGTCGGGGAGCTGTTTTTT. Its protein is CASSEGDRVVGELFF.

The V gene is TRBV19, the J gene TRBJ2-3, with TRBD1 identical over 10 bases. This CDR3 contains 16 residues. CDR1 is LNHDA and CDR2 is SQIVND in the germline V gene (reference sequence). With V trimmed by 5 bases and J by 4 bases, 9 bases remained unmatched. CDR3 protein: CASSARQGAGADTQYF. The CDR3 DNA is TGTGCCAGTAGTGCCCGACAGGGGGCAGGGGCAGATACGCAGTATTTT.

This chain joins TRBV2 and TRBJ1-2; TRBD1 agrees at 7 bases. This CDR3 spans 15 amino acids. The ends lost 4 bases at V and 2 bases at J; junction bases unmatched: 7. The germline gives CDR1 SNHLY, CDR2 FYNNEI. CDR3 in amino acids: CASSVGQTGNYGYTF. The CDR3 DNA sequence: TGTGCCAGCAGTGTGGGACAGACGGGAAACTATGGCTACACCTTC.

The chain recombines TRBV10-3 with TRBJ2-7; TRBD2 might be the D (6 bases). Trimming left V 6 bases short and J 7 bases short, with 13 bases between. Germline V CDR1 and CDR2: ENHRY, SYGVKD. This CDR3 has 12 amino acids. This chain's CDR3 is CAISPGEAEQYF. For the CDR3, the DNA is TGTGCCATCAGCCCGGGGGAGGCGGAGCAGTACTTC.

This chain uses TRBV7-2 with TRBJ2-1; the D gene is possibly TRBD2 (5 bases). The V gene's germline CDR1 is SGHTA and CDR2 FQGNSA. The CDR3 consists of 14 residues. Deletions cut 5 bases from V and 12 bases from J, with 20 bases between. The CDR3 DNA reads TGTGCCAGCAGCCCAGTAGCCCGTAGCGCTTCGCAGTTCTTC. It codes for CASSPVARSASQFF.

This clone was found once. The rearrangement links TRBV7-3 to TRBJ1-1; D might be TRBD1 (5 bases). Trimming removed 2 bases at V and 4 bases at J, with 11 bases between. Germline V lookup: CDR1 SGHTA, CDR2 FQGTGA. The CDR3 spans 14 residues. This chain's CDR3 is CASSLGARGTEAFF. CDR3 nucleotides: TGTGCCAGCAGCTTAGGGGCACGTGGCACTGAAGCTTTCTTT.

The V call is TRBV7-8, the J call TRBJ2-7, with D possibly matching TRBD1 (5 bases). The germline V and J ends were trimmed by 6 bases and 0 bases, with 9 bases remaining between them. Germline CDR1 is SGHVS and CDR2 is FQNEAQ. CDR3 length equals 13 residues. As DNA, the CDR3 is TGTGCCAGCAGTACGACAGTCTCCTACGAGCAGTACTTC. Translating it yields CASSTTVSYEQYF. The full variable domain, in which reference TRBV7-8 and TRBJ2-7 provide the parts outside the CDR3, is GAGVSQSPRYKVAKRGQDVALRCDPISGHVSLFWYQQALGQGPEFLTYFQNEAQLDKSGLPSDRFFAERPEGSVSTLKIQRTQQEDSAVYLCASSTTVSYEQYFGPGTRLTVT.

This rearrangement joins TRBV28 to TRBJ2-7; 8 bases are a match to TRBD2. Germline loops: CDR1 MDHEN, CDR2 SYDVKM. The J segment lost 4 bases and the V segment lost 3 bases, leaving 5 bases of the junction unmatched. There are 14 residues in the CDR3. The CDR3 loop is CASSFTSGEYEQYF. CDR3 nucleotides: TGTGCCAGCAGTTTCACTAGCGGAGAGTACGAGCAGTACTTC.

CDR3 sequence reads: CASSPFGGSNQPQHF. DNA of the CDR3: TGTGCCAGCAGCCCCTTCGGGGGAAGCAATCAGCCCCAGCATTTT. The gene calls are TRBV7-2 and TRBJ1-5, with D tentatively TRBD1 (5 bases). Germline loops: CDR1 SGHTA, CDR2 FQGNSA. The CDR3 is made up of 15 amino acids. With 5 bases removed from V and 1 base from J, the gap between germline ends came to 12 bases.

The V call is TRBV15, the J call TRBJ2-3; D not resolved. CDR3 length: 13 amino acids. Germline assignment: CDR1 LNHNV and CDR2 YYDKDF (reference sequence). The V end was cut by 2 bases, the J end by 3 bases, with 6 bases between. This CDR3 reads CATSRPATDTQYF. The DNA of the CDR3 is TGTGCCACCAGCAGACCAGCGACAGATACGCAGTATTTT.

V gene TRBV5-5 combines with J gene TRBJ2-5; D call uncertain. Germline values: CDR1 SGHKS, CDR2 YYEKEE (reference sequence). V was pared by 0 bases and J by 0 bases, with 12 bases between. There are 16 residues in the CDR3. As DNA, the CDR3 is TGTGCCAGCAGCTTGGGGGCCGTATCGTACCAAGAGACCCAGTACTTC. Translating it yields CASSLGAVSYQETQYF.

This clone was seen more than once but under ten times. V and J are TRBV27 and TRBJ1-1; a weak D match, TRBD1 (6 bases). Germline V gene data show CDR1 as MNHEY and CDR2 as SMNVEV (reference sequence). The CDR3 is made up of 15 amino acids. Trimming shortened V by 5 bases and J by 1 base, and 14 bases separated the two germline ends. The CDR3 spells CASSDRTERNTEAFF. In DNA form, the CDR3 reads TGTGCCAGCAGTGACCGGACAGAGAGGAACACTGAAGCTTTCTTT.

The gene calls are TRBV4-3 and TRBJ1-2, with D possibly matching TRBD1 (5 bases). The germline gives CDR1 LGHNA, CDR2 YSLEER. The CDR3 runs 16 residues. V lost 0 bases and J 3 bases, leaving 14 bases between the germline ends. CDR3 in DNA: TGCGCCAGCAGCCAAGATTGGGCAGGGAGGGACTATGGCTACACCTTC. It encodes CASSQDWAGRDYGYTF.

The rearrangement joins TRBV5-1 to TRBJ2-7; TRBD2 aligns across 7 bases. Per the germline V gene, CDR1 is SGHRS and CDR2 is YFSETQ. Trimming took 3 bases from V and 6 from J; bases not matched to a gene: 9. The CDR3 has 14 amino acids. CDR3 protein: CASSSLLASGEQYF. CDR3 DNA sequence: TGCGCCAGCAGCTCCCTTTTGGCTAGCGGCGAGCAGTACTTC.

A few counts support this clone. This chain uses TRBV6-5 with TRBJ2-1, with TRBD2 as a possible D gene (5 bases). V lost 2 bases, J lost 4 bases, and 9 bases lay in between. The CDR3 consists of 14 residues. CDR1 is MNHEY, CDR2 SVGAGI, per germline. DNA of the CDR3: TGTGCCAGCAGTTACCAACCGGGGTACAATGAGCAGTTCTTC. Its protein product is CASSYQPGYNEQFF.

The chain couples TRBV28 to TRBJ1-1; tentatively, D is TRBD1 (5 bases). Per germline, CDR1 MDHEN and CDR2 SYDVKM. Trimming cost V 8 bases and J 1 base, with 11 bases left between them. The length of the CDR3 is 13 residues. DNA of the CDR3: TGTGCCAGCTACAGGAATAAGAACACTGAAGCTTTCTTT. This sequence encodes CASYRNKNTEAFF.

The chain uses TRBV29-1 and TRBJ1-2, with D perhaps matching TRBD1 (5 bases). Germline loops: CDR1 SQVTM, CDR2 ANQGSEA. With 3 bases removed from V and 8 bases from J, the gap between germline ends came to 13 bases. The CDR3 totals 12 residues. CDR3 sequence reads: CSVDPGEQGYTF. DNA of the CDR3: TGCAGCGTTGATCCGGGGGAACAAGGCTACACCTTC.

For this clone: One end of the junction is discordant with germline, which a read error may explain. The chain couples TRBV12-3 or TRBV12-4 to TRBJ1-1; D remains ambiguous. This CDR3 spans 11 amino acids. The CDR3 loop reads CASTFPGLTGF. The CDR3 nucleotides are TGTGCCAGCACCTTCCCTGGGCTAACCGGATTT.

V is TRBV3-1 (or the pseudogene TRBV3-2) and J is TRBJ2-3; 8 bases align to TRBD2. The V gene end was trimmed by 1 base and the J gene end by 0 bases; junction bases not matched to a gene: 6. The germline V gene has CDR1 LGHDT and CDR2 YNNKEL (reference sequence). This CDR3 is 17 amino acids long. CDR3 DNA: TGTGCCAGCAGCCAAGGAAAACTAGCGGCTAGCACAGATACGCAGTATTTT. This sequence encodes CASSQGKLAASTDTQYF.

The chain joins TRBV7-9 to TRBJ1-2; TRBD1 matches 7 bases. The CDR3 sequence is 15 residues long. V lost 1 base and J lost 3; bases outside the gene matches: 5. CDR1 and CDR2 (germline): SEHNR, FQNEAQ (reference sequence). CDR3 loop: CASSLEYRGYYGYTF. CDR3 nucleotide sequence: TGTGCCAGCAGCTTAGAATACAGGGGATACTATGGCTACACCTTC.

This chain connects TRBV5-1 to TRBJ1-1, with D possibly matching TRBD1 (6 bases). Germline V gene sequence: CDR1 SGHRS, CDR2 YFSETQ. The CDR3 contains 15 residues. Trimming stripped 1 base from V and 4 bases from J, with 14 bases between. The DNA for the CDR3 is TGCGCCAGCAGCTTGTCACGGAGAGGGGGCACTGAAGCTTTCTTT. This sequence encodes CASSLSRRGGTEAFF. The full variable domain, with the rest looked up from reference TRBV5-1 and TRBJ1-1, is KAGVTQTPRYLIKTRGQQVTLSCSPISGHRSVSWYQQTPGQGLQFLFEYFSETQRNKGNFPGRFSGRQFSNSRSEMNVSTLELGDSALYLCASSLSRRGGTEAFFGQGTRLTVV.

CDR3 coding DNA: TGTGCCAGCTCACCACCGGACTTCACAGATACGCAGTATTTT. This codes for CASSPPDFTDTQYF. V and J are TRBV18 and TRBJ2-3; D might be TRBD2 (5 bases). CDR3 length equals 14 residues. Germline CDR1 is KGHSH and CDR2 is LQKENI. V gave up 0 bases and J gave up 2 bases, with 6 bases separating them. Full variable domain (outside the CDR3, taken from reference TRBV18 and TRBJ2-3): NAGVMQNPRHLVRRRGQEARLRCSPMKGHSHVYWYRQLPEEGLKFMVYLQKENIIDESGMPKERFSAEFPKEGPSILRIQQVVRGDSAAYFCASSPPDFTDTQYFGPGTRLTVL.

The CDR3 sequence: CASSFRDRDSGYTF. CDR3 bases: TGTGCCAGCAGTTTCCGAGACAGGGATAGTGGCTACACCTTC. The chain recombines TRBV6-5 with TRBJ1-2; 7 bases map to TRBD1. The CDR3 runs to 14 residues. V shed 4 bases, J shed 7 bases, and the junction held 9 bases outside the gene matches. Germline values: CDR1 MNHEY, CDR2 SVGAGI.

This chain joins TRBV6-5 and TRBJ2-7; D might be TRBD2 (6 bases). The CDR3 extends over 14 amino acids. Trimming took 7 bases from V and 4 from J, leaving 17 bases between them. Germline V gene data show CDR1 as MNHEY and CDR2 as SVGAGI. DNA for the CDR3: TGTGCCAGCACCCCGGAGGGGTATTCGTACGAGCAGTACTTC. Protein product: CASTPEGYSYEQYF.

The chain couples TRBV7-2 to TRBJ2-1; possible D gene TRBD2, 6 bases. This CDR3 has 15 amino acids. V was shortened by 5 bases and J by 8 bases, with 19 bases between the two germline ends. Germline lookup yields CDR1 SGHTA and CDR2 FQGNSA. CDR3 in DNA: TGTGCCAGCAGCCCCGGGAGCGGTATGGGGCATGAGCAGTTCTTC. It specifies CASSPGSGMGHEQFF.

J is TRBJ1-3 and V is TRBV7-9; the match to TRBD1 covers 8 bases. The CDR3 length is 18 residues. V shed 5 bases and J 7 bases; nucleotides not matched to a gene: 19. The V gene's germline CDR1 is SEHNR and CDR2 FQNEAQ (reference sequence). The CDR3 nucleotides read TGTGCCAGCAGCCTAGGACGGTTCAGACAGGGGAAATGGAACACCATATATTTT. Translating gives CASSLGRFRQGKWNTIYF.

The chain carries TRBV27 and TRBJ1-2, with 10 bases identical to TRBD1. The CDR3 extends over 17 amino acids. The germline gives CDR1 MNHEY, CDR2 SMNVEV (reference sequence). Germline trimming cut 1 base from V and 2 bases from J; bases unmatched to any gene: 7. CDR3 nucleotides: TGTGCCAGCAGTTTATTTGGGACAGGGGTTGCGAACTATGGCTACACCTTC. Its protein product is CASSLFGTGVANYGYTF.

DNA for the CDR3: TGTGCCAGTAAAGGACTAGCGGCCGATTCGGATACGCAGTATTTT. It yields the protein CASKGLAADSDTQYF. The chain combines TRBV19 with TRBJ2-3; 10 bases align to TRBD2. CDR1 and CDR2 from the germline V gene are LNHDA and SQIVND (reference sequence). The CDR3 consists of 15 residues. Trimming at V came to 7 bases and at J to 6 bases, leaving 10 bases not matched to a gene.

This chain connects TRBV4-1 to TRBJ1-4; D perhaps matches TRBD1 (5 bases). This CDR3 spans 16 amino acids. Trimming stripped 1 base from V and 0 bases from J, with 9 bases between. Germline values: CDR1 MGHRA, CDR2 YSYEKL. In DNA, the CDR3 is TGCGCCAGCAGCCAAGGCAGGGATGCAACTAATGAAAAACTGTTTTTT. It codes for CASSQGRDATNEKLFF.